This T cell receptor beta chain was obtained from a study of blood T cell repertoires in COVID-19. Study overall: The samples span acute and convalescent COVID-19 from the United States, Italy and Spain. Sources were T cells, B-cell-depleted T cells, or PBMCs; the material itself was cDNA or gDNA.

The CDR3 is made up of 15 amino acids. The germline gives CDR1 MNHEY, CDR2 SVGAGI. V lost 6 bases and J lost 1, with 13 bases in between. In the authors' methods: Reference gene primer amplification gave nucleated cell count estimates. The table came from immunoSEQ multiplex PCR; TCRdb's copy has only in-frame clones and leaves some out. V and J calls and clone size are given by that table; D and trimming were obtained from the DNA. In the table there are hundreds of thousands of clones, 70% to 90% of which are singletons. This chain uses TRBV6-5 with TRBJ1-5; perhaps TRBD1 as D (6 bases). The sequenced sample was peripheral blood. The receptor was derived from a man aged 40-49 years with acute or convalescent COVID-19. Here the CDR3 reads CASRFNRESNQPQHF. CDR3 bases: TGTGCCAGCAGGTTTAACAGGGAGAGCAATCAGCCCCAGCATTTT.